The clone carrying this T cell receptor beta chain came up a few times. As yet, its antigen is unknown. TCRdb ran MiXCR on the reads and lists one entry per CDR3 protein. Counted here are about half a million distinct CDR3 sequences, roughly a third occurring once; the ten biggest clones make up about 17%. Trimming removed 2 bases at V and 0 bases at J, with 10 bases between. Germline CDR1 reads MDHEN; CDR2 reads SYDVKM. CDR3 length equals 15 residues. This specimen belongs to a study of T cell repertoires in cytomegalovirus infection. Across the study: Recently identified HLA-C-restricted CMV epitopes and well-studied HLA-B-restricted CMV epitopes were used by the study.

The sequence was collected from a human donor in good health (CMV status not recorded). Some clones in this sample may be carry-over from other donors' samples. The chain carries TRBV28 and TRBJ1-2, with D uncertain. The source was cultured PBMCs, collected from culture after CMV antigen stimulation. This chain's CDR3 is CASSLNSGTNYGYTF. DNA of the CDR3: TGTGCCAGCAGTTTAAATTCGGGAACTAACTATGGCTACACCTTC.